This T cell receptor (beta chain) was recorded in a study of cytomegalovirus exposure and HLA in healthy donors. Germline V gene lookup returns CDR1 MDHEN and CDR2 SYDVKM. The CDR3 runs to 13 residues. V lost 10 bases to trimming and J lost 4 bases; unmatched junction nucleotides: 9. The primer mix had 60 Vbeta and 13 Jbeta primers. Only in-frame clones appear in the TCRdb table, and some are missing; sequencing was by immunoSEQ multiplex PCR. This table holds over 140,000 clones, over 75% found once. The sequence was collected from a man between 45 and 60 years old in good health and CMV-seronegative. Material for sequencing was PBMCs. V gene TRBV28 combines with J gene TRBJ1-2; TRBD1 aligns across 7 bases. CDR3 in amino acids: CATAAKGAYGYTF. CDR3 bases: TGTGCCACAGCCGCCAAGGGGGCCTATGGCTACACCTTC.